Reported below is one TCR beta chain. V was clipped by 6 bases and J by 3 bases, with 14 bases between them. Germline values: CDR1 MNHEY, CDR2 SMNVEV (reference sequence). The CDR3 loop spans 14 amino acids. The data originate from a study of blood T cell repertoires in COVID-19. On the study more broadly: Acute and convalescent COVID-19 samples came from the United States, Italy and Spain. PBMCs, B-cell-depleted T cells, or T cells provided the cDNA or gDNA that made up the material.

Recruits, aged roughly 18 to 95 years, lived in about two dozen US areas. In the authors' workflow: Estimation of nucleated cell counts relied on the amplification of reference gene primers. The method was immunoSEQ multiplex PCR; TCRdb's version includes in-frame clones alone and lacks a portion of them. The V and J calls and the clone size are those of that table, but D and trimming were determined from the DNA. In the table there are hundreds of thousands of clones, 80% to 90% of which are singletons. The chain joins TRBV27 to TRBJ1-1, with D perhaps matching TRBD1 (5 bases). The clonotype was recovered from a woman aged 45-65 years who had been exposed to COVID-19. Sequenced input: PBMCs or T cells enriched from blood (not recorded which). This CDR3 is CASSLSGEDTEAFF. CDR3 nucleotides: TGTGCCAGCAGCCTATCGGGGGAAGACACTGAAGCTTTCTTT.